This T cell receptor beta chain was obtained from a study of blood T cell repertoires in COVID-19. Study at large: COVID-19 samples, acute and convalescent, were from the United States, Italy and Spain.

Germline CDR1 MNHEY, CDR2 SVGAGI. The CDR3 covers 13 residues. V was shortened by 9 bases and J by 4 bases, with 12 bases between the two germline ends. In the authors' methods: How many nucleated cells were present was estimated from reference gene primer amplification. Some clones are missing from TCRdb's copy, which holds only in-frame ones; the method was immunoSEQ multiplex PCR. D and trimming were read from the DNA, whereas the V and J calls and clone size are those reported in that table. Here the sample spans about 400,000 clones, around nine tenths being singletons. Enrollees, roughly 18 to 89 years old, lived in roughly 24 US areas. Cohorts were based on clinical histories the participants reported.

Source material: PBMCs or T cells enriched from blood (not recorded which). The chain carries TRBV6-5 and TRBJ2-2, with D uncertain. The sequence was collected from a young woman with acute COVID-19. This CDR3 is CASQGESTGELFF. The CDR3 DNA sequence: TGTGCCAGTCAAGGAGAGAGCACCGGGGAGCTGTTTTTT.